Detailed here is one T cell receptor beta chain. The antigen is not known. These data come from a study of monozygotic twins with cystic fibrosis. The wider study: Around 3 micrograms of fragmented DNA underwent approximately 15 PCR cycles for library preparation.

There are 12 residues in the CDR3. V lost 2 bases and J lost 6, with 7 bases in between. The germline V gene encodes CDR1 MNHEY and CDR2 SVGAGI. Study observations and caveats: The repertoire was suggested to be naive-dominated, clonality median about 0.009. In 13 of 16 pairs, V gene usage was closest to the co-twin's. Unrelated CF individuals shared fewer identical clonotypes than monozygotic CF twins.

Profiled with immunoSEQ multiplex PCR; TCRdb holds only in-frame clones, not every one. The sample carries some 33,000 clones, around 90% recorded once. This chain links TRBV6-5 with TRBJ1-2, with D perhaps matching TRBD1 (6 bases). This clonotype was obtained from a boy aged 2 to 10 with cystic fibrosis. The material sequenced was blood. DNA for the CDR3: TGTGCCAGCAGTTACAGGGGGGATGGCTACACCTTC. Translated: CASSYRGDGYTF.